A selection of T cell receptor beta chains follows, all from one sample in a study of blood T cell repertoires in COVID-19. Here immunoSEQ multiplex PCR was the method, and the copy in TCRdb shows in-frame clones only, minus some. The table shows approximately 300,000 clones, with 80% to 95% occurring only once. The material sequenced was peripheral blood. The receptors were sampled from a woman in her twenties or thirties with COVID-19, enrolled during active disease. CDR3s include the opening cysteine and the closing phenylalanine or tryptophan. Fields, in order: V gene, clone size, D gene, J gene, CDR3 protein, CDR3 DNA. The D gene is left open where the match is weak. Clone size is given for some rows only: seen once, a few or many times, or a class if the clone is expanded.

TRBV19	NA	NA	TRBJ1-6	CASSMGRSNSPLHF	TGTGCCAGTAGTATGGGGAGGTCAAATTCACCCCTCCACTTT
TRBV6-5	NA	NA	TRBJ1-1	CASSFGEQAFF	TGTGCCAGCAGTTTTGGGGAGCAAGCTTTCTTT
TRBV5-6	NA	TRBD2	TRBJ2-5	CASSRDSGGQETQYF	TGTGCCAGCAGCCGGGATAGCGGGGGCCAAGAGACCCAGTACTTC
TRBV27	NA	NA	TRBJ2-7	CASSLQGKYEQYF	TGTGCCAGCAGTTTACAGGGAAAATACGAGCAGTACTTC
TRBV5-1	NA	TRBD2	TRBJ2-7	CTSRGTSGIRYEQYF	TGCACCAGCAGAGGGACTAGCGGGATCCGCTACGAGCAGTACTTC
TRBV5-4	once	NA	TRBJ1-1	CASSLSGMNTEAFF	TGTGCCAGCAGCTTGAGCGGGATGAACACTGAAGCTTTCTTT
TRBV13	NA	NA	TRBJ2-3	CASSFPLGDTDTQYF	TGTGCCAGCAGCTTCCCTTTGGGCGACACAGATACGCAGTATTTT
TRBV28	NA	NA	TRBJ1-2	CASSLRGNYGYTF	TGTGCCAGCAGTTTACGAGGGAACTATGGCTACACCTTC
TRBV3-1/TRBV3-2	NA	NA	TRBJ2-7	CASRGGNYEQYF	TGTGCCAGCCGGGGCGGGAACTACGAGCAGTACTTC
TRBV6-5	NA	NA	TRBJ1-5	CASSRGGSNQPQHF	TGTGCCAGCAGCCGCGGGGGAAGCAATCAGCCCCAGCATTTT
TRBV13	NA	NA	TRBJ1-1	CASSPNWGGGEAFF	TGTGCCAGCAGCCCAAACTGGGGGGGTGGTGAAGCTTTCTTT
TRBV28	NA	TRBD1	TRBJ1-4	CASSSSGTGGEKLFF	TGTGCCAGCAGTTCATCCGGGACAGGGGGTGAAAAACTGTTTTTT
TRBV3-1/TRBV3-2	NA	NA	TRBJ2-3	CASSRSGTDTQYF	TGTGCCAGCAGCCGAAGCGGCACAGATACGCAGTATTTT
TRBV6-6	NA	TRBD1	TRBJ1-5	CASSYSWDRGNQPQHF	TGTGCCAGCAGTTACTCTTGGGACAGGGGGAATCAGCCCCAGCATTTT
TRBV10-3	NA	NA	TRBJ2-7	CAISESMGGPYEQYF	TGTGCCATCAGTGAGTCTATGGGGGGGCCCTACGAGCAGTACTTC
TRBV5-4	NA	NA	TRBJ1-3	CASSSKSDTSGNTIYF	TGTGCCAGCAGCTCGAAATCGGACACCTCTGGAAACACCATATATTTT
TRBV7-3	NA	NA	TRBJ2-3	CASSFGGSTDTQYF	TGTGCCAGCAGCTTCGGCGGCAGCACAGATACGCAGTATTTT
TRBV11-1	NA	TRBD1	TRBJ2-7	CASSSNRGREQYF	TGTGCCAGCAGCTCAAACAGGGGTCGCGAGCAGTACTTC
TRBV5-4	NA	TRBD2	TRBJ2-7	CASSQTSGNDEQYF	TGTGCCAGCAGCCAGACTAGCGGGAACGACGAGCAGTACTTC
TRBV3-1/TRBV3-2	NA	NA	TRBJ2-5	CASSQDTGAGWVALETQYF	TGTGCCAGCAGCCAAGATACAGGAGCAGGGTGGGTGGCGTTAGAGACCCAGTACTTC
TRBV30	NA	NA	TRBJ1-1	CAWSGTRDTEAFF	TGTGCCTGGAGTGGAACTCGAGACACTGAAGCTTTCTTT
TRBV15	NA	TRBD1	TRBJ2-7	CATSRGGTGEHEQYF	TGTGCCACCAGCAGAGGGGGGACAGGGGAGCACGAGCAGTACTTC
TRBV3-1/TRBV3-2	once	TRBD2	TRBJ2-1	CASSQGRLAGGFNNEQFF	TGTGCCAGCAGCCAAGGTCGACTAGCCGGAGGATTTAACAATGAGCAGTTCTTC
TRBV27	NA	NA	TRBJ1-5	CASRLEGGGNQPQHF	TGTGCCAGCAGGTTGGAAGGAGGTGGCAATCAGCCCCAGCATTTT
TRBV15	NA	TRBD1	TRBJ2-2	CATSREGQSIYTGELFF	TGTGCCACCAGCAGAGAGGGACAGTCGATCTACACCGGGGAGCTGTTTTTT
TRBV27	NA	NA	TRBJ2-3	CASSSRGDTQYF	TGTGCCAGCAGTTCCAGAGGAGATACGCAGTATTTT